Sequencing of this TCR beta chain was carried out in a study of beta chain features in type 1 diabetes. Across the study: All of the samples together had approximately 100,000,000 sorted cells examined.

The CDR3 loop spans 14 amino acids. Trimming removed 0 bases from V and 7 bases from J, with 13 bases in between. CDR1 and CDR2 from the germline V gene are KGHSH and LQKENI. Comment on this clone: Its specificity is not known.

Blood was collected once per donor into heparin, averaging approximately 110 mL. The study reverse transcribed the entire isolated RNA, so it sequenced expressed TCRB transcripts. Each sample of naive, central memory or regulatory T cells had, on average, approximately 4 million reads. Profiling relied on immunoSEQ multiplex PCR, and the TCRdb table lists in-frame clones only, not all of them. This sample has about 900,000 clones, with 15% to 20% found just once. Study-wide results and limits: Type 1 diabetes patients had VDJ junctions that carried fewer insertions and more deletions.

This TCR was sampled from a woman under 30 in good health. Material for sequencing was naive CD4+ T cells from blood. The chain couples TRBV18 to TRBJ2-7; possible D gene TRBD1, 5 bases. The CDR3 DNA reads TGTGCCAGCTCACCACCGCAGGCAGGGCTGGAGCAGTACTTC. Protein sequence: CASSPPQAGLEQYF.